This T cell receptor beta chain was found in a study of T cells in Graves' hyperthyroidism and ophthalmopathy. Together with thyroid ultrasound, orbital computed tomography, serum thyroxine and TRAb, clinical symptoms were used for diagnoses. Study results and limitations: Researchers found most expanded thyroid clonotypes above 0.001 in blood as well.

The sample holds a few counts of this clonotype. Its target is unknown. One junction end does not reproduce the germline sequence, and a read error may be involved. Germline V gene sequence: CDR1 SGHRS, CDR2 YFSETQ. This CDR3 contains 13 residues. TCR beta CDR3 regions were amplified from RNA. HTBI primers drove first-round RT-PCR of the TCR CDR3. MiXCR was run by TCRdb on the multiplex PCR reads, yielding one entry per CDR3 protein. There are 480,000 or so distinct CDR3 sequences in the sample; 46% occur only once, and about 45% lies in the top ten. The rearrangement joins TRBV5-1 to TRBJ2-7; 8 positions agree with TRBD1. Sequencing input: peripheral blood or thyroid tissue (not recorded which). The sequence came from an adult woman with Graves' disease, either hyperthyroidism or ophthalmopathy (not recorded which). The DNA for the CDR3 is TGTGCCAGCAGGACGACAGGGGCCTACGAGCAGTACTTC. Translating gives CASRTTGAYEQYF.